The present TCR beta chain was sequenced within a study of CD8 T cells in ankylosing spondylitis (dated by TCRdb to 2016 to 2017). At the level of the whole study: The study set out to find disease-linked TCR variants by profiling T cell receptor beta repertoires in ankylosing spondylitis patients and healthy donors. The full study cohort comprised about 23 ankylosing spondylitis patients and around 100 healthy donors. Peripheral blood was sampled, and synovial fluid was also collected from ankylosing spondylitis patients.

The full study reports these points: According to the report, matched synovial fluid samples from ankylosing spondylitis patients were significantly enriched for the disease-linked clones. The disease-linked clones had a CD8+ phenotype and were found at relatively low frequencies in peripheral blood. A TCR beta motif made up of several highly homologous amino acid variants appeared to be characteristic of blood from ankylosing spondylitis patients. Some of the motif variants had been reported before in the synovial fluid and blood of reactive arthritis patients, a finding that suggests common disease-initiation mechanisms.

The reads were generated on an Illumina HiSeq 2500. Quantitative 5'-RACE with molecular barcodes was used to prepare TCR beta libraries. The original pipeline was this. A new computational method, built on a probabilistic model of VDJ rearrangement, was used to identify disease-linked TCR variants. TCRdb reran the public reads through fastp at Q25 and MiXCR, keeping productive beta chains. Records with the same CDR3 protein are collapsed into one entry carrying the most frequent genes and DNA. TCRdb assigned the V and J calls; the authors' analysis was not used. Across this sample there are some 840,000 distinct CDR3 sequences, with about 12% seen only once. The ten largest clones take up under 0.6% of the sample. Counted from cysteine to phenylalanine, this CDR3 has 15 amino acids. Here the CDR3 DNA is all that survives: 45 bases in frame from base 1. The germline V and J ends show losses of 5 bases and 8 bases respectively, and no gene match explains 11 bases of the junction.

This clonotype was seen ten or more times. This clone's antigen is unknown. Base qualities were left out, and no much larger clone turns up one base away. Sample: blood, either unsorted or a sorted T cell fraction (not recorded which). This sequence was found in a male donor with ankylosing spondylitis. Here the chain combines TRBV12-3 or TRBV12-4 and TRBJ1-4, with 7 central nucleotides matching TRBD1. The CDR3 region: CASSLQGSSYEKLFF. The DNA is TGTGCCAGCAGTCTACAGGGGTCCTCCTACGAAAAACTGTTTTTT.